This record covers a single TCR beta chain. The record originates from a study of blood T cell repertoires in COVID-19. Study as a whole: Samples of COVID-19 (acute and convalescent) were obtained from the United States, Italy and Spain. Nucleic acid was either cDNA or gDNA, and it came from T cells, B-cell-depleted T cells, or PBMCs.

V was cut by 3 bases and J by 4 bases, with 13 bases left in between. Looked up from germline, CDR1 is KGHSH and CDR2 is LQKENI. The CDR3 covers 15 residues. Original processing notes: The authors estimated nucleated cell counts from reference gene primer amplification. Some clones are missing from TCRdb's copy, which holds only in-frame ones; the method was immunoSEQ multiplex PCR. Clone size and the V and J calls come from that table; the DNA yielded D and trimming. Among approximately 270,000 clones listed, approximately 89% were seen once. The receptor comes from a middle-aged man with active or convalescent COVID-19. V usage is TRBV18 and J usage is TRBJ2-1, with D perhaps TRBD1 (6 bases). Sequencing was performed on peripheral blood. CDR3 region: CASSPLGQQYNEQFF. In nucleotides, the CDR3 is TGTGCCAGCTCACCCCTAGGACAGCAATACAATGAGCAGTTCTTC.